Detailed here is one T cell receptor (beta chain). This record belongs to a study of cytomegalovirus exposure and HLA in healthy donors. PCR employed 60 Vbeta and 13 Jbeta primers. Produced via immunoSEQ multiplex PCR; TCRdb's table is partial and in-frame only. The sample yields nearly 110,000 clones, 71% seen once. The V and J ends lost 9 bases and 4 bases, in that order; junction bases with no gene match: 5. Looked up from germline, CDR1 is SGHTA and CDR2 is FQGNSA. The CDR3 runs to 12 residues. Sequencing was done on a sample of PBMCs. The TCR comes from a female donor in good health and CMV-seronegative. This chain connects TRBV7-2 to TRBJ2-5, with 7 positions matching TRBD2. The CDR3 DNA sequence: TGTGCCAGTGGGGGGGGAGGAGAGACCCAGTACTTC. Translating gives CASGGGGETQYF.